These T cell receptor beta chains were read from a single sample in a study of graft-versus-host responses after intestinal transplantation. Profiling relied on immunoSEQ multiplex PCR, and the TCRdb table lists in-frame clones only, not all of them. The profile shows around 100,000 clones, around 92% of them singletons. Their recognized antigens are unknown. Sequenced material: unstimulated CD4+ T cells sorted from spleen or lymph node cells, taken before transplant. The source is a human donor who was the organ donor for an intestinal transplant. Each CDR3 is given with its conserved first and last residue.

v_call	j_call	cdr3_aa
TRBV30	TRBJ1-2	CAWTRDRARSGYTF
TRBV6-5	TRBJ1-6	CASSYLRGTYNSPLHF
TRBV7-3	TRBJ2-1	CASSLSGGAYNEQFF
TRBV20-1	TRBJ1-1	CSASWTAEAFF
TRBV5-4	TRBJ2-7	CASSLDAGGLGEQYF
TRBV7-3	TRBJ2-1	CASSLRGGEQFF
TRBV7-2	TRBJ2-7	CASSRRWVGSGGADYEQYF
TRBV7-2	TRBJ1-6	CASSPLTGGRTPLHF
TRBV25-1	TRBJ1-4	CASSGTGGNEKLFF
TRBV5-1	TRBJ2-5	CASSLAAPGGMGTQYF
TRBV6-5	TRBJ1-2	CASRQRQGLNYGYTF
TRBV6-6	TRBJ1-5	CASRSRNQPQHF
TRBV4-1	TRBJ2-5	CASRRLAGAQRETQYF
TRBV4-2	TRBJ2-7	CASSQVGRGTDYEQYF
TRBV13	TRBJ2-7	CASSFISGEQYF
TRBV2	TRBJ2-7	CASSGGPGGYEQYF
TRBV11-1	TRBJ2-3	CASSLRTDLSTDTQYF
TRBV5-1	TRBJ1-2	CASSPGHPYGYTF
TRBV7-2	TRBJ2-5	CASSPAGGPQTQYF
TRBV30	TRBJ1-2	CAWTITGNYGYTF
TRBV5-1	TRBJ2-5	CASSSTWSGGVEETQYF
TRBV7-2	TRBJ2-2	CASSLGVGTSGGSGELFF
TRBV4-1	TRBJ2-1	CASSQDRGPYNEQFF
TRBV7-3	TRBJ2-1	CASSSQGGAGDEQFF
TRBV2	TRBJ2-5	CASSESRRGGPQYF
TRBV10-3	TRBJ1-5	CAISESGGSNQPQHF
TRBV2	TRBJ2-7	CASQGDSPYEQYF
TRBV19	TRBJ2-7	CASSKELWTGGFYEQYF
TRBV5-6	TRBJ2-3	CASSPSGTDTQYF
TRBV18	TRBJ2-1	CASSPKGGGYNEQFF
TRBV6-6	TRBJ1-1	CASRDKLEQGNTEAFF
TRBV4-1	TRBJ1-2	CASSQDSLSQGAFYGYTF
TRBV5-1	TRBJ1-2	CASSLGQQYGYTF
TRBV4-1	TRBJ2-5	CASSQIAGGQETQYF
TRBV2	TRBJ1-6	CASSAPTGVVADSPLHF
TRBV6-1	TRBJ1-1	CASSPDRDTEAFF
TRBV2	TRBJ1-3	CASTLSGLLSGNTIYF
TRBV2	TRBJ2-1	CASSYPTGTGYNEQFF
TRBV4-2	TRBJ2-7	CASSQDSDRSYEQYF
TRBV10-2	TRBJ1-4	CASSLGGATNEKLFF
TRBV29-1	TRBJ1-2	CSVLLPGTGVGYTF
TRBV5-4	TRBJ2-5	CASSPGLAETQYF
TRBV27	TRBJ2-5	CASRGIRGMGNLNRETQYF
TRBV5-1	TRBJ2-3	CASSQGVAGPDTQYF
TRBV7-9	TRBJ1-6	CASSLPDRFNSPLHF